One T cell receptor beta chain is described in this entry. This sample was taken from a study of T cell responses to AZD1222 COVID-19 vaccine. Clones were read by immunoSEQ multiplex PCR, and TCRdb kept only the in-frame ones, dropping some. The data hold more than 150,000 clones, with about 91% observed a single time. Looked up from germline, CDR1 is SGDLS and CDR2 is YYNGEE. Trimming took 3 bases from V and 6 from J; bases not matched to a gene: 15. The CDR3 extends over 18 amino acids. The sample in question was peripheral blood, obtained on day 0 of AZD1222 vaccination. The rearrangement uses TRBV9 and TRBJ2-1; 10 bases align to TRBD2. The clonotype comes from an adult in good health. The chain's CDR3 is CASSGTGTAGGPGNEQFF. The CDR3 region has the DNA TGTGCCAGCAGCGGGACAGGGACAGCGGGAGGGCCCGGCAATGAGCAGTTCTTC.